What follows are 22 T cell receptor beta chains derived from one specimen sequenced in a study of cytomegalovirus exposure and HLA in healthy donors. The primer mix had 60 Vbeta and 13 Jbeta primers. Produced via immunoSEQ multiplex PCR; TCRdb's table is partial and in-frame only. Of about 270,000 clones listed, roughly 90% are singletons. Sequenced material: PBMCs. These receptors originate from a man in his forties or fifties in good health and CMV-seropositive.

This chain connects TRBV5-6 to TRBJ2-4; TRBD2 matches at 7 bases. Germline CDR1 and CDR2: SGHDT and YYEEEE. The V segment lost 0 bases and the J segment 1 base; nucleotides outside the gene matches: 4. CDR3 length: 16 amino acids. In DNA form, the CDR3 reads TGTGCCAGCAGCTTGGCTGGGAGGGTCGCCAAAAACATTCAGTACTTC. It yields the protein CASSLAGRVAKNIQYF.

This chain joins TRBV15 and TRBJ2-1; 7 bases match TRBD2. Germline CDR1 is LNHNV and CDR2 is YYDKDF (reference sequence). The CDR3 totals 18 residues. J was trimmed by 1 base and V by 0 bases; bases with no gene match: 9. CDR3 nucleotides: TGTGCCACCAGCAGAGACGCTAGCGGCACTTCTTCCTACAATGAGCAGTTCTTC. It yields the protein CATSRDASGTSSYNEQFF.

The chain recombines TRBV11-2 with TRBJ2-3; 9 nucleotides agree with TRBD2. The CDR3 has 16 residues. V lost 5 bases to trimming and J lost 4 bases; unmatched junction nucleotides: 10. Germline V lookup: CDR1 SGHAT, CDR2 FQNNGV. The chain's CDR3 is CASSPPQVAGADTQYF. DNA of the CDR3: TGTGCCAGCAGCCCCCCCCAGGTAGCGGGAGCAGATACGCAGTATTTT. Complete variable domain (other parts from reference TRBV11-2 and TRBJ2-3): EAGVAQSPRYKIIEKRQSVAFWCNPISGHATLYWYQQILGQGPKLLIQFQNNGVVDDSQLPKDRFSAERLKGVDSTLKIQPAKLEDSAVYLCASSPPQVAGADTQYFGPGTRLTVL.

V gene TRBV5-5 combines with J gene TRBJ1-2, with 9 bases aligning to TRBD1. The germline CDR1 and CDR2 sequences are SGHKS and YYEKEE (reference sequence). The CDR3 loop spans 14 amino acids. V lost 7 bases to trimming and J lost 2 bases; unmatched junction nucleotides: 6. CDR3: CASLGTGMNYGYTF. In nucleotides, the CDR3 is TGTGCCAGCTTGGGGACAGGGATGAACTATGGCTACACCTTC.

The chain couples TRBV6-5 to TRBJ2-7; D is possibly TRBD1 (5 bases). The V gene's germline CDR1 is MNHEY and CDR2 SVGAGI. The CDR3 is 13 residues long. V was cut by 1 base and J by 6 bases, with 10 bases left in between. The CDR3 DNA reads TGTGCCAGCAGTTACTGGCAGGGTAGCGAGCAGTACTTC. Protein product: CASSYWQGSEQYF.

The CDR3 DNA is TGTGCCAGCTCACCACCTGCTAGCGGGAGCTACGAGCAGTACTTC. This encodes CASSPPASGSYEQYF. This chain connects TRBV18 to TRBJ2-7, with TRBD2 identical over 10 bases. Trimming took 0 bases from V and 3 from J; bases not matched to a gene: 2. Germline assignment: CDR1 KGHSH and CDR2 LQKENI. The CDR3 is 15 amino acids.

The gene calls are TRBV7-3 and TRBJ1-1; the D is unclear. The CDR3 is made up of 15 amino acids. The V gene lost 5 bases and the J gene lost 6 bases, with 19 bases spanning the gap. The germline V gene encodes CDR1 SGHTA and CDR2 FQGTGA. The CDR3 region is CASSAYLGRRSEAFF. DNA of the CDR3: TGTGCCAGCAGCGCTTACCTGGGGAGGAGGTCTGAAGCTTTCTTT.

V is TRBV5-1 and J is TRBJ1-1, with a tentative D call TRBD1 (6 bases). Germline V CDR1 and CDR2: SGHRS, YFSETQ. Between the trimmed V and J ends, which lost 3 bases and 0 bases, there was a span of 12 bases. This CDR3 contains 15 residues. The CDR3 nucleotides read TGCGCCAGCAGCTCTTGGGACACCATGAACACTGAAGCTTTCTTT. Translation: CASSSWDTMNTEAFF.

The chain combines TRBV27 with TRBJ2-2; D gene uncertain. Trimming cost V 0 bases and J 0 bases, with 2 bases left between them. The CDR3 is made up of 14 amino acids. Germline V lookup: CDR1 MNHEY, CDR2 SMNVEV (reference sequence). This chain's CDR3 is CASSLSANTGELFF. CDR3 in DNA: TGTGCCAGCAGTTTATCCGCGAACACCGGGGAGCTGTTTTTT.

This chain connects TRBV19 to TRBJ1-4; no clear D gene. Germline values: CDR1 LNHDA, CDR2 SQIVND (reference sequence). The V gene lost 5 bases and the J gene lost 5 bases, with 12 bases spanning the gap. There are 14 residues in the CDR3. As DNA, the CDR3 is TGTGCCAGTAGTGAAAACCGGGGAAATGAAAAACTGTTTTTT. It specifies CASSENRGNEKLFF.

This clone was recorded a few times. This chain joins TRBV4-1 and TRBJ2-7, with a possible D match to TRBD1 (5 bases). Trimming shortened V by 0 bases and J by 7 bases, and 10 bases separated the two germline ends. Germline CDR1 and CDR2: MGHRA and YSYEKL. This CDR3 region has 13 residues. CDR3 nucleotides: TGCGCCAGCAGCCAAGATCGGCGACAGGAGCAGTACTTC. It translates to CASSQDRRQEQYF.

This chain connects TRBV5-1 to TRBJ2-7, with TRBD1 matching 8 bases. The V gene end was trimmed by 0 bases and the J gene end by 4 bases; junction bases not matched to a gene: 3. CDR1 is SGHRS, CDR2 YFSETQ, per germline. The CDR3 consists of 14 residues. CDR3 bases: TGCGCCAGCAGCTTGGGGAACAGGGGGTACGAGCAGTACTTC. It encodes CASSLGNRGYEQYF.

V gene TRBV21-1 combines with J gene TRBJ2-1; the table assigns TRBD2, which was not confirmed against the DNA. TRBV21-1 is an annotated pseudogene. There are 23 residues in the CDR3. CDR3 loop: CASSKVRGGQGLAGPQAGNEQFF. In nucleotides, the CDR3 is TGTGCCAGCAGCAAAGTGAGGGGGGGGCAGGGGCTAGCGGGACCGCAGGCGGGCAATGAGCAGTTCTTC.

For this clone: Mismatch with germline at one junction end may stem from a read error. The chain joins TRBV30 to TRBJ1-1; D remains ambiguous. This CDR3 region has 8 residues. CDR1 and CDR2 (germline): GTSNPN, SVGIG (reference sequence). The CDR3 coding sequence is TGTGCCTGGAGCGACAAGATCTTT. The encoded protein is CAWSDKIF.

The gene calls are TRBV5-4 and TRBJ2-7; D is undetermined. From germline, CDR1 is SGHNT and CDR2 YYREEE (reference sequence). The CDR3 consists of 12 residues. Trimming pared 4 bases from V and 6 bases from J, leaving 11 bases between. The CDR3 bases are TGTGCCAGCAGCCCCGACTGGAGCGAGCAGTACTTC. This gives the protein CASSPDWSEQYF.

This clone appeared once. The CDR3 reads CASSGRQGAGNTIYF. The CDR3 DNA reads TGTGCCAGCAGCGGTAGACAGGGAGCTGGAAACACCATATATTTT. The gene calls are TRBV9 and TRBJ1-3; 7 bases fit TRBD1. CDR3 size: 15 residues. V lost 3 bases and J lost 2; bases outside the gene matches: 5. CDR1 and CDR2 from the germline V gene are SGDLS and YYNGEE.

This chain uses TRBV9 with TRBJ2-2; no clear D gene. CDR1 is SGDLS and CDR2 is YYNGEE in the germline V gene. Trimming took off 4 bases at V and 4 bases at J, with 8 bases between the two ends. CDR3 length equals 13 residues. The CDR3 region has the DNA TGTGCCAGCAGCCCCGGCGGCACCGGGGAGCTGTTTTTT. It codes for CASSPGGTGELFF.

The chain joins TRBV6-1 to TRBJ2-3, with 10 positions matching TRBD2. The V and J ends lost 5 bases and 4 bases, in that order; junction bases with no gene match: 3. Per germline, CDR1 MNHNS and CDR2 SASEGT. This CDR3 is built from 14 residues. CDR3 bases: TGTGCCAGCAGTAGCGGGAGGGCCTCAGATACGCAGTATTTT. Its translation is CASSSGRASDTQYF.

The chain is built from TRBV7-2 and TRBJ1-1; TRBD1 agrees at 7 bases. V dropped 3 bases and J dropped 10; count of bases not matched to a gene: 5. The CDR3 is 12 amino acids. Germline lookup yields CDR1 SGHTA and CDR2 FQGNSA. This CDR3 reads CASSLGDRGAFF. In DNA, the CDR3 is TGTGCCAGCAGCTTGGGGGACAGAGGAGCTTTCTTT. The full variable domain, its missing parts supplied by reference TRBV7-2 and TRBJ1-1, is GAGVSQSPSNKVTEKGKDVELRCDPISGHTALYWYRQSLGQGLEFLIYFQGNSAPDKSGLPSDRFSAERTGGSVSTLTIQRTQQEDSAVYLCASSLGDRGAFFGQGTRLTVV.

The V gene is TRBV28, the J gene TRBJ2-7, with 12 bases identical to TRBD2. This CDR3 is 15 amino acids long. From germline, CDR1 is MDHEN and CDR2 SYDVKM. V dropped 5 bases and J dropped 4; count of bases not matched to a gene: 6. CDR3 nucleotide sequence: TGTGCCAGCAGTCCATCGACTAGCGGGAGTTACGAGCAGTACTTC. Amino acid sequence: CASSPSTSGSYEQYF.

V usage is TRBV11-2 and J usage is TRBJ2-7; 8 positions match TRBD2. V lost 5 bases to trimming and J lost 3 bases; unmatched junction nucleotides: 9. CDR3 length: 15 amino acids. CDR1 and CDR2 from the germline V gene are SGHAT and FQNNGV. Written as DNA, the CDR3 is TGTGCCAGCAGCCCGAGCGGGAGTGATTTCTACGAGCAGTACTTC. This translates into CASSPSGSDFYEQYF.

This clone has only one observation. The junction differs from germline at one of its ends, possibly a read error. The genes are TRBV10-3 and TRBJ1-2, with 7 bases fitting TRBD1. This CDR3 has 14 amino acids. Per the germline V gene, CDR1 is ENHRY and CDR2 is SYGVKD. The CDR3 loop reads CAISALGQDYGYTF. The DNA for the CDR3 is TGTGCCATCAGTGCGTTAGGACAGGACTACGGCTACACCTTC.